This T cell receptor (beta chain) was sequenced for a study of blood T cells in healthy people across ages. The CDR3 has 14 amino acids. Germline CDR1 reads MNHEY; CDR2 reads SVGEGT. The V and J ends lost 6 bases and 2 bases respectively, with 11 bases between them. This clonotype turned up a few times. It was with a sample-barcoded 5' primer and a J-beta primer mix that a second PCR of roughly 6 to 12 cycles was run. TCRdb used MiXCR to reprocess the 5' RACE reads, holding one entry per CDR3 protein. Of approximately 900,000 distinct CDR3 sequences in the sample, 25% to 30% were seen once. The same sample was also used in a study of T cells of mothers and their children.

The clonotype originates from a woman aged 40 to 55 in good health. The J gene is TRBJ1-5, the V gene TRBV6-2 or TRBV6-3, with D unresolved. Specimen: blood. CDR3 amino acids: CASSNEGGNQPQHF. Here the CDR3 DNA reads TGTGCCAGCAGCAATGAGGGAGGCAATCAGCCCCAGCATTTT.